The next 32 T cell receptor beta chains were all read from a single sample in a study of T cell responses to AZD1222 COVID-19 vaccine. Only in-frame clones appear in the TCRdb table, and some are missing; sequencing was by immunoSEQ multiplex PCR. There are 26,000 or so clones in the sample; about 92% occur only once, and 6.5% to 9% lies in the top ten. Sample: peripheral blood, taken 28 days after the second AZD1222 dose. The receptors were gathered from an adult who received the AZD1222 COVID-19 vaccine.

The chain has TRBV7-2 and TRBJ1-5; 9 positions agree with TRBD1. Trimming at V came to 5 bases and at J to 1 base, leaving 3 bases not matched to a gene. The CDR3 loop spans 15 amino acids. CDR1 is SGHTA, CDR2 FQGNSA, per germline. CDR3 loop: CASSLGQGSNQPQHF. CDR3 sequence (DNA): TGTGCCAGCAGCCTGGGACAGGGCAGCAATCAGCCCCAGCATTTT.

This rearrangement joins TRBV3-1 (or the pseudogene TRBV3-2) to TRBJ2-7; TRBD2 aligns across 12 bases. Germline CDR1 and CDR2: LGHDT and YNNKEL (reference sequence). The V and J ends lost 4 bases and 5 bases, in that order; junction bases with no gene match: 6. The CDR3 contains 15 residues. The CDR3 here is CASSLRLAGDHEQYF. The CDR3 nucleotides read TGTGCCAGCAGCCTTCGACTAGCGGGAGACCACGAGCAGTACTTC.

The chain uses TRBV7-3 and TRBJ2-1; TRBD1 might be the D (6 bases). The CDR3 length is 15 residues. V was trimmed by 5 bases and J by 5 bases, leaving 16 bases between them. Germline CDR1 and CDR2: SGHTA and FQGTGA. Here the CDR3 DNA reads TGTGCCAGCAGCGCCCAAGCAAACAGGGACAATGAGCAGTTCTTC. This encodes CASSAQANRDNEQFF.

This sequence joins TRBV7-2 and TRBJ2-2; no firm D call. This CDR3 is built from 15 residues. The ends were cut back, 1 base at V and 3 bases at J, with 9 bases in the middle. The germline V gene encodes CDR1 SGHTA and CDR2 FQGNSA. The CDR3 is CASSLGQLHTGELFF. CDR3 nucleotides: TGTGCCAGCAGCTTAGGCCAGCTACACACCGGGGAGCTGTTTTTT.

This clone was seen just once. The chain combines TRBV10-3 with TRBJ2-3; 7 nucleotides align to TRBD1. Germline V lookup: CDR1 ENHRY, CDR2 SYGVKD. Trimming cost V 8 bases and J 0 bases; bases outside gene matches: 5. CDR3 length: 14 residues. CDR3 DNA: TGTGCCATCCGAGGGACAGACAGCACAGATACGCAGTATTTT. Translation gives CAIRGTDSTDTQYF.

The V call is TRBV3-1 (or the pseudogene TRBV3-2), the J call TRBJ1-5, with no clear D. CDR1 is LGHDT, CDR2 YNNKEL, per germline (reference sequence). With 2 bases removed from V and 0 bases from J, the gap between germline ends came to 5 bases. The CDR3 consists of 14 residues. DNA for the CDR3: TGTGCCAGCAGCCAAAAACTTAGCAATCAGCCCCAGCATTTT. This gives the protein CASSQKLSNQPQHF.

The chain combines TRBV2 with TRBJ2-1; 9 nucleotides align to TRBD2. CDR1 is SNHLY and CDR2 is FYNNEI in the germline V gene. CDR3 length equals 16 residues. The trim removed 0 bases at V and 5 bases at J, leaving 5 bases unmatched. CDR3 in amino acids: CASSEALLAGNNEQFF. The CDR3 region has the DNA TGTGCCAGCAGTGAAGCGCTTCTAGCGGGAAACAATGAGCAGTTCTTC.

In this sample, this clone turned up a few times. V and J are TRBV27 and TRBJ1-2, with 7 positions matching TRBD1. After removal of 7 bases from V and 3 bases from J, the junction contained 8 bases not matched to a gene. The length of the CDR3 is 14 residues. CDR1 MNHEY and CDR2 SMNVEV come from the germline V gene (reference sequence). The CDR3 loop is CASTLTGNDYGYTF. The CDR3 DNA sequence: TGTGCCAGCACCCTGACAGGGAACGACTATGGCTACACCTTC.

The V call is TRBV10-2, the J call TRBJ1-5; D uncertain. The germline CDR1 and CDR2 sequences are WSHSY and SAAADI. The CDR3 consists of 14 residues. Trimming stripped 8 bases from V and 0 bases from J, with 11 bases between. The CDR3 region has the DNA TGCGCCAGCGCCCCGAGTGATAGCAATCAGCCCCAGCATTTT. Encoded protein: CASAPSDSNQPQHF.

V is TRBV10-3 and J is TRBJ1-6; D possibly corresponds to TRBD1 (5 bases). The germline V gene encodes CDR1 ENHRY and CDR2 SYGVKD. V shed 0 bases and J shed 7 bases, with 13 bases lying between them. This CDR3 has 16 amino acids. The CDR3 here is CAISESVGRVNSPLHF. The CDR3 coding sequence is TGTGCCATCAGTGAGTCGGTAGGCAGGGTAAATTCACCCCTCCACTTT.

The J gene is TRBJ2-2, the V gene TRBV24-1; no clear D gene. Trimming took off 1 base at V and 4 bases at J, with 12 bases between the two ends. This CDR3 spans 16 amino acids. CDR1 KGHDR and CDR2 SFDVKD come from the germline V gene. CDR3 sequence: CATSDLMSGGTGELFF. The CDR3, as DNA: TGTGCCACCAGTGATTTAATGTCGGGTGGCACCGGGGAGCTGTTTTTT.

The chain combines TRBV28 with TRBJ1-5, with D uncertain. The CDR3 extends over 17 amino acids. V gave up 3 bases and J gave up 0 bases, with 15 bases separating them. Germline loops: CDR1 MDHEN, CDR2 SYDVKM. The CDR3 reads CASSFGQVPFSNQPQHF. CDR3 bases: TGTGCCAGCAGTTTCGGGCAGGTCCCTTTTAGCAATCAGCCCCAGCATTTT.

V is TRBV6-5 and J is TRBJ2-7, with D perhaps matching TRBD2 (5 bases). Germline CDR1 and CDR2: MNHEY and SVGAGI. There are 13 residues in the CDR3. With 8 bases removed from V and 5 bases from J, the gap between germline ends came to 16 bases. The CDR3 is CASLADGGHEQYF. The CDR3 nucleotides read TGTGCCAGCTTGGCGGACGGAGGCCACGAGCAGTACTTC.

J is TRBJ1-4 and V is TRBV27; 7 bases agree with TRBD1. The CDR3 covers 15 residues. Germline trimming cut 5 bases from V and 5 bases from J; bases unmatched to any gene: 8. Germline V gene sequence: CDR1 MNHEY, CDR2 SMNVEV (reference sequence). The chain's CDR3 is CASSPRQGPNEKLFF. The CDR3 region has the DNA TGTGCCAGCAGTCCTAGACAGGGCCCCAATGAAAAACTGTTTTTT.

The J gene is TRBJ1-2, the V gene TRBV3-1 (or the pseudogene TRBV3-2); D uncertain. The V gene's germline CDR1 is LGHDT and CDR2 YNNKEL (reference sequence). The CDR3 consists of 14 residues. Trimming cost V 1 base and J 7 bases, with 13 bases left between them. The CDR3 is CASSQVEGMSGYTF. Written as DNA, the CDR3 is TGTGCCAGCAGCCAAGTAGAAGGAATGAGTGGCTACACCTTC.

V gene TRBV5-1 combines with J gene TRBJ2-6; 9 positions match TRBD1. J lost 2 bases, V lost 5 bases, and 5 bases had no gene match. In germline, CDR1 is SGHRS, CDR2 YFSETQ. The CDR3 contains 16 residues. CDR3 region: CASSQRTGAGANVLTF. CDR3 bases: TGCGCCAGCAGTCAGAGGACAGGGGCTGGGGCCAACGTCCTGACTTTC.

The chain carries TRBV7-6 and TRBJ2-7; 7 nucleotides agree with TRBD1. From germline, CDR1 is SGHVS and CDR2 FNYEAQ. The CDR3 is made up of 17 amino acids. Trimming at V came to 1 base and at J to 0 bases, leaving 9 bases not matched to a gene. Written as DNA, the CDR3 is TGTGCCAGCAGCTTAGGTCTTCTTCGGGACAGCTCCTACGAGCAGTACTTC. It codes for CASSLGLLRDSSYEQYF.

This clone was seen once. The CDR3 protein is CSVVQGSGNTIYF. The CDR3 DNA reads as TGCAGCGTCGTGCAGGGCTCTGGAAACACCATATATTTT. This sequence joins TRBV29-1 and TRBJ1-3, with D tentatively TRBD1 (5 bases). Looked up from germline, CDR1 is SQVTM and CDR2 is ANQGSEA. V was pared by 6 bases and J by 0 bases, with 9 bases between. CDR3 length: 13 residues.

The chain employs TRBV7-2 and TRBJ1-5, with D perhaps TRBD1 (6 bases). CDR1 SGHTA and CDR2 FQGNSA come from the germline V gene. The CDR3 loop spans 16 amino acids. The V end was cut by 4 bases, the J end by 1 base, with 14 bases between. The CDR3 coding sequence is TGTGCCAGCAGCTCTCGAAAACAGGGAAGCAATCAGCCCCAGCATTTT. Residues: CASSSRKQGSNQPQHF.

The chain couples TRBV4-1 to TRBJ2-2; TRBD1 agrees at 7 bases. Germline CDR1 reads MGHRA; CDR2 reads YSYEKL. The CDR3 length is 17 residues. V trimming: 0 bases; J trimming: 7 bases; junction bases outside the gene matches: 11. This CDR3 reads CASSQDPLEQGNGELFF. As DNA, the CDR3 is TGCGCCAGCAGCCAAGACCCCTTGGAACAGGGGAACGGGGAGCTGTTTTTT.

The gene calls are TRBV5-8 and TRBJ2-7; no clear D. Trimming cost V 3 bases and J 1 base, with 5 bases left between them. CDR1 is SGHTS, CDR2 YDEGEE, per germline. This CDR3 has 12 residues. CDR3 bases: TGTGCCAGCAGCTCTACATCCTACGAGCAGTACTTC. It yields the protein CASSSTSYEQYF.

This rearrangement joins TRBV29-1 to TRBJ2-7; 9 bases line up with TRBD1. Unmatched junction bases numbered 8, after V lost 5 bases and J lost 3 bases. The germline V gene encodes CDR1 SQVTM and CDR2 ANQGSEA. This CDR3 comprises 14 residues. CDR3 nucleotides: TGCAGCGTTCTTCGTTCGGACAGGGGCTACGAGCAGTACTTC. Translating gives CSVLRSDRGYEQYF.

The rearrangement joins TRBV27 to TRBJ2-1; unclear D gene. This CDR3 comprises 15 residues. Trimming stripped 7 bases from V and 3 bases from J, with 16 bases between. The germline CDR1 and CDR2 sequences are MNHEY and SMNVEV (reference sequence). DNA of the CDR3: TGTGCCAGCACTAGTGGCAGGAGCTTCTACAATGAGCAGTTCTTC. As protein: CASTSGRSFYNEQFF.

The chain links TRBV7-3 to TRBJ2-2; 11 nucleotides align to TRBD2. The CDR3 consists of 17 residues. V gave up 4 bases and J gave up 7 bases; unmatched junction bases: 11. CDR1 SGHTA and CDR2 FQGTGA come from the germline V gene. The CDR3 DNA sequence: TGTGCCAGCAGCTCGGACCTAGCGGGAGGTTCGGGCGGGGAGCTGTTTTTT. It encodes CASSSDLAGGSGGELFF.

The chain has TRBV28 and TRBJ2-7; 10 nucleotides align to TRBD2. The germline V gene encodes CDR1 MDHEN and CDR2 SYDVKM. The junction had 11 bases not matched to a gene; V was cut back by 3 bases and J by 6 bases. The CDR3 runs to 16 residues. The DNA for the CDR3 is TGTGCCAGCAGTTTTCTTAGCGGGAGGTCAAGATCCGAGCAGTACTTC. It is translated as CASSFLSGRSRSEQYF.

CDR3 in amino acids: CASSYLSGRKDEQYF. CDR3 DNA: TGTGCCAGCAGTTATCTTAGCGGGAGGAAGGACGAGCAGTACTTC. The chain links TRBV6-5 to TRBJ2-7, with 10 bases fitting TRBD2. From germline, CDR1 is MNHEY and CDR2 SVGAGI. This CDR3 is built from 15 residues. After removal of 3 bases from V and 5 bases from J, the junction contained 7 bases not matched to a gene.

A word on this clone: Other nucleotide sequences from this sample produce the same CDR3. CDR3 region: CASSLEASYGYTF. CDR3 nucleotide sequence: TGCGCCAGCAGCTTGGAGGCGAGCTATGGCTACACCTTC. The V gene is TRBV5-1, the J gene TRBJ1-2; no clear D gene. The CDR3 runs 13 residues. V was pared by 0 bases and J by 4 bases, with 7 bases between. Germline values: CDR1 SGHRS, CDR2 YFSETQ. Full variable domain (remainder filled in from reference TRBV5-1 and TRBJ1-2): KAGVTQTPRYLIKTRGQQVTLSCSPISGHRSVSWYQQTPGQGLQFLFEYFSETQRNKGNFPGRFSGRQFSNSRSEMNVSTLELGDSALYLCASSLEASYGYTFGSGTRLTVV.

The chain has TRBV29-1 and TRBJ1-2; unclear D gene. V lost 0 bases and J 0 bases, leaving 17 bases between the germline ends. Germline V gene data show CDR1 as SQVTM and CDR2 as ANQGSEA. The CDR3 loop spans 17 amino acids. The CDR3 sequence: CSVEDPIIRSSNYGYTF. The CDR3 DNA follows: TGCAGCGTTGAAGATCCCATCATCCGATCATCTAACTATGGCTACACCTTC. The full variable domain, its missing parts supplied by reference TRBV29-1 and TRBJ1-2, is SAVISQKPSRDICQRGTSLTIQCQVDSQVTMMFWYRQQPGQSLTLIATANQGSEATYESGFVIDKFPISRPNLTFSTLTVSNMSPEDSSIYLCSVEDPIIRSSNYGYTFGSGTRLTVV.

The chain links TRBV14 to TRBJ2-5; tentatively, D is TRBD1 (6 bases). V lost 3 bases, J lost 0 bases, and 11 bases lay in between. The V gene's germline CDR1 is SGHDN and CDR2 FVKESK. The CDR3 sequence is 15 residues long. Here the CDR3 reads CASSHQTGNQETQYF. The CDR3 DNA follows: TGTGCCAGCAGCCACCAAACAGGGAACCAAGAGACCCAGTACTTC.

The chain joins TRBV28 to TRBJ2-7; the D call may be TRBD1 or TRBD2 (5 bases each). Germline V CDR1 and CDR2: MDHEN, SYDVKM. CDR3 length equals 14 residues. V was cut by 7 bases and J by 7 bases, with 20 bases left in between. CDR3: CASTSGTGAMEQYF. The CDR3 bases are TGTGCCAGCACCTCCGGGACCGGGGCTATGGAGCAGTACTTC.

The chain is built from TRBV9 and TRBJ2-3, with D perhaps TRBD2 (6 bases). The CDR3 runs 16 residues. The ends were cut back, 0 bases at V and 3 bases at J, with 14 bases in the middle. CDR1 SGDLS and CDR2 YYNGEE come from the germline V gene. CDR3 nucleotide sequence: TGTGCCAGCAGCGTAGACTTTGGGAGGCGGACAGATACGCAGTATTTT. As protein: CASSVDFGRRTDTQYF.

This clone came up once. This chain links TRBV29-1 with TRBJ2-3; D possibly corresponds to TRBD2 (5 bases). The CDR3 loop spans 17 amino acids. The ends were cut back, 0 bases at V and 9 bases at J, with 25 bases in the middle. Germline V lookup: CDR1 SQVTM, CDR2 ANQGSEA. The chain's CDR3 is CSVEDMASRARSGTQYF. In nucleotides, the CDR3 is TGCAGCGTTGAAGATATGGCGTCGAGGGCCCGGTCAGGAACGCAGTATTTT.